This note documents a single T cell receptor (beta chain) sequence. Its antigen is currently not known. The record has no base qualities; no much larger clone is one base away. CDR1 and CDR2 (SNHLY, FYNNEI) derive from the germline V gene. Clipping removes 8 bases from V and 6 bases from J, with 5 as the unmatched junction base count. The CDR3 goes from the cysteine to the phenylalanine over 12 residues. The sequence is cut down to CDR3 DNA, 36 bases in frame from base 1. TCRbeta CDR3 regions were amplified from genomic DNA using the immunoSEQ Assay, a bias-controlled multiplex PCR. On the study's bioinformatics: Nucleated cell counts per sample were estimated from amplification of reference gene primers within the assay. To quantify the absolute abundance of each unique TCRbeta CDR3 rearrangement, sequence reads were collapsed and filtered. For each sample, productive Simpson clonality was calculated by taking the square root of Simpson's diversity index across productive rearrangements. TCRdb re-hosts the immuneACCESS table, in-frame sequences only. Its copies lack some clones; in the studies checked, an unresolved V gene accounts for under half of them, and the cause for the rest is not known. Clone size and the V and J calls come from that table; the DNA yielded D and trimming. Within this sample are roughly 430,000 clones, with roughly 88% of them counted one time only. The ten largest make up 2% to 2.5% of the sample.

This sample stems from a study of blood T cell repertoires in COVID-19 (dated by TCRdb to about 2020). Study-level background: The collaborator samples originated in the United States, Italy and Spain and spanned the acute and convalescent phases of COVID-19. The material from the prospective study consisted of cDNA or gDNA derived from T cells, B-cell-depleted T cells, or PBMCs. The dataset comprised deeply sampled blood TCRbeta repertoires from subjects exposed to, actively infected with, or recovered from COVID-19. The repertoires were made available in a free public database intended to serve as a resource for research on the immune response to SARS-CoV-2. The samples were drawn from two sources: the first 160 participants of the ongoing ImmuneRACE study, and 1,200 or so subjects contributed by 6 global collaborators. Nearly every sample came with metadata listing a de-identified subject ID, COVID-19 status, age in years and sex. HLA class I and class II types, where available, came from metadata supplied by the sample provider rather than from assay-based typing. What the work shows at the level of the full study, not this receptor alone: Clinical and demographic metadata were provided uncurated, with the amount varying by source and participant.

In the prospective study, participants were roughly 18 to 100 years old, resided in fewer than 25 geographic areas of the United States, and were enrolled through a virtual design. In the prospective study, cohorts were assigned on the basis of participant-reported clinical history obtained from a screening survey and a study questionnaire. Mobile phlebotomists in the prospective study collected whole blood, serum and a nasopharyngeal or oropharyngeal swab from every participant. Additional blood draws and questionnaires over a roughly two-month period could optionally be provided by prospective study participants. Blood samples from the prospective study were shipped frozen or at room temperature prior to DNA extraction.

The sequence links TRBV2 to TRBJ2-7; 9 central nucleotides agree with TRBD1. The sequence was obtained from a woman between 40 and 50 years old with acute COVID-19. Sequencing used PBMCs or T cells enriched from blood (not recorded which). The CDR3 protein sequence reads: CASHDRGSEQYF. DNA sequence: TGTGCCAGCCACGACAGGGGGTCCGAGCAGTACTTC. Extended through the reference TRBV2 and TRBJ2-7 proteins, this CDR3 yields the full variable domain: EPEVTQTPSHQVTQMGQEVILRCVPISNHLYFYWYRQILGQKVEFLVSFYNNEISEKSEIFDDQFSVERPDGSNFTLKIRSTKLEDSAMYFCASHDRGSEQYFGPGTRLTVT.